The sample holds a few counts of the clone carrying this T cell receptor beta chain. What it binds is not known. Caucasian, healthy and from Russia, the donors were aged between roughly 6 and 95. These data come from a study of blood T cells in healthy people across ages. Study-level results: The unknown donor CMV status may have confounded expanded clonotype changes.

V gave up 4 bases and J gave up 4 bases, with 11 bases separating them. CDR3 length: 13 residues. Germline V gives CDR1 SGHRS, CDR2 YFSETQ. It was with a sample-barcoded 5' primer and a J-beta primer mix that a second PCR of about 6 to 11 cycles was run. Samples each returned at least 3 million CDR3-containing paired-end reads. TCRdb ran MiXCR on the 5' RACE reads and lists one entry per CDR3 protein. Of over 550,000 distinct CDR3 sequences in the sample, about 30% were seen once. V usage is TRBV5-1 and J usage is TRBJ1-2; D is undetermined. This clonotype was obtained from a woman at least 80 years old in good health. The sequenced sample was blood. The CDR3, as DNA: TGCGCCAGCAGCCCGGACGGATTCTATGGCTACACCTTC. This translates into CASSPDGFYGYTF.